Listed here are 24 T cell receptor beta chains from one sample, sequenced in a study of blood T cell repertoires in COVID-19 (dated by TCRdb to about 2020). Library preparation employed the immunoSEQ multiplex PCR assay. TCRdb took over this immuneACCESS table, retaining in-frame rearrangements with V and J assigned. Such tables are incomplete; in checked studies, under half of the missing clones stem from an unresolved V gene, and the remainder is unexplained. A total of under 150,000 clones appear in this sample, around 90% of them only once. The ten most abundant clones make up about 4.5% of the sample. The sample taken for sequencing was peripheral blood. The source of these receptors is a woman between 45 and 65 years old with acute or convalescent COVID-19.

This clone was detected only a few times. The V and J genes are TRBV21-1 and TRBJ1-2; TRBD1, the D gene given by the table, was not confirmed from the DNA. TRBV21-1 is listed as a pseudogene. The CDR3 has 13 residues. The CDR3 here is CASNKQGFDGYTF. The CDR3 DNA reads TGTGCCAGCAACAAACAGGGTTTTGATGGCTACACCTTC.

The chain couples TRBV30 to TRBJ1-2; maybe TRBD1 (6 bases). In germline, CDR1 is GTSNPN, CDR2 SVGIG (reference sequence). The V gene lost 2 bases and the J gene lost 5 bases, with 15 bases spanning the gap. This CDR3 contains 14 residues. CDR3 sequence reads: CAWSTGNRGYGYTF. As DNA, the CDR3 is TGTGCCTGGAGTACAGGGAATAGGGGGTATGGCTACACCTTC.

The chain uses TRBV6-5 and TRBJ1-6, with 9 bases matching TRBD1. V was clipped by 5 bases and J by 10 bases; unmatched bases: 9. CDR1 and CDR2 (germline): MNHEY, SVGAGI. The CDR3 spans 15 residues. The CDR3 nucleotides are TGTGCCAGCAGTATAACCGGGACAGGGTACTCACCCCTCCACTTT. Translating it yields CASSITGTGYSPLHF.

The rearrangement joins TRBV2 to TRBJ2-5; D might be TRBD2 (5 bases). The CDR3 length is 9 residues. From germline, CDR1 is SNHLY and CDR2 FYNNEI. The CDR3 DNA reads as TGTGCGTCGGGGGAGACCCAGTACTTC. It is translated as CASGETQYF.

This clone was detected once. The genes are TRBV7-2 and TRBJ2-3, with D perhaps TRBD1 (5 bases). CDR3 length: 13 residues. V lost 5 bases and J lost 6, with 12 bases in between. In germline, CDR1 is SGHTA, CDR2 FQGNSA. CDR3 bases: TGTGCCAGCAGCCGTCAAGCAGGGGATACGCAGTATTTT. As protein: CASSRQAGDTQYF.

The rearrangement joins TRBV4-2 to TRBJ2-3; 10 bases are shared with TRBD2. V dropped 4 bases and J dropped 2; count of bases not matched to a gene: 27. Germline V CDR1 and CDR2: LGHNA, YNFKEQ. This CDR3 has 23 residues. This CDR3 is CASSRRRDVPLALAGDYTDTQYF. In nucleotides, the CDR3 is TGTGCCAGCAGCCGACGACGGGACGTCCCCTTAGCCCTAGCGGGGGATTACACAGATACGCAGTATTTT.

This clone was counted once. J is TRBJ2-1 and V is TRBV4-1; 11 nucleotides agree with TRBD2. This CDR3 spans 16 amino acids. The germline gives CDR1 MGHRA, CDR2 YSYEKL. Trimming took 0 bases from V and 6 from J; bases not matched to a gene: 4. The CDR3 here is CASSQDGSGRANEQFF. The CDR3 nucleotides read TGCGCCAGCAGCCAAGATGGTAGCGGGAGGGCCAATGAGCAGTTCTTC.

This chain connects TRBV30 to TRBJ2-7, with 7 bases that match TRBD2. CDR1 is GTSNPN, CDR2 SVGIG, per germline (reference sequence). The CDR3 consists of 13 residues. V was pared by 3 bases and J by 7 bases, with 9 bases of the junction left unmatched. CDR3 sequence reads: CAWRGAGVGEQYF. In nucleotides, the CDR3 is TGTGCCTGGAGGGGTGCGGGAGTTGGGGAGCAGTACTTC.

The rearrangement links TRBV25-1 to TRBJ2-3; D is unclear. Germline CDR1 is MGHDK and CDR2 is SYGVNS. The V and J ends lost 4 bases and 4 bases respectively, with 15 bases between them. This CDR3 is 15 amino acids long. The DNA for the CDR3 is TGTGCCAGCAGTGCTTCTGAGAGCATAGCAGATACGCAGTATTTT. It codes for CASSASESIADTQYF.

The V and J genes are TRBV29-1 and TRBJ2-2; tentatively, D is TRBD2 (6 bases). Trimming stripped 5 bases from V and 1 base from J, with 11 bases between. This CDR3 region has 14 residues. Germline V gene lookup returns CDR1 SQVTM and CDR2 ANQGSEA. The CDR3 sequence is CSVRGGMNTGELFF. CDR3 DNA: TGCAGCGTTCGAGGCGGGATGAACACCGGGGAGCTGTTTTTT.

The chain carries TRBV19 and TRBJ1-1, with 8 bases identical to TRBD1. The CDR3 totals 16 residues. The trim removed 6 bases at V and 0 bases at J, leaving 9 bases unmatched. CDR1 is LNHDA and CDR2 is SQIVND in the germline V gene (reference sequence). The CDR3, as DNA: TGTGCCAGTAGGCCCACAGGGGGAGTAATGAACACTGAAGCTTTCTTT. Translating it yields CASRPTGGVMNTEAFF.

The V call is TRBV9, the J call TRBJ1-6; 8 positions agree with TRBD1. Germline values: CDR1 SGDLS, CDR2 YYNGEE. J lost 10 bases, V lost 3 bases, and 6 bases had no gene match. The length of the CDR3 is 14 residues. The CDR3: CASSAGQEISPLHF. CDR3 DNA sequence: TGTGCCAGCAGCGCGGGACAGGAGATATCACCCCTCCACTTT.

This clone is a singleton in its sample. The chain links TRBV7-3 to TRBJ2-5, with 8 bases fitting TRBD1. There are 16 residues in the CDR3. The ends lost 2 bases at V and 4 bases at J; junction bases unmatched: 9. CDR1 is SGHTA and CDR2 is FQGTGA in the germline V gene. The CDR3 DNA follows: TGTGCCAGCAGCTTAGGTCCCAGGGGGCGCGGAGAGACCCAGTACTTC. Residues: CASSLGPRGRGETQYF.

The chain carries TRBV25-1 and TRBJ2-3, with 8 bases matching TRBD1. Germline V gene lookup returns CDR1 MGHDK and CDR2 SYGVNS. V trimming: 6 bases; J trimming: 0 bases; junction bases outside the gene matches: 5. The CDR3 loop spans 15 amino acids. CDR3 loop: CASRSTGASTDTQYF. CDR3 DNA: TGTGCCAGCAGATCGACAGGGGCTAGCACAGATACGCAGTATTTT.

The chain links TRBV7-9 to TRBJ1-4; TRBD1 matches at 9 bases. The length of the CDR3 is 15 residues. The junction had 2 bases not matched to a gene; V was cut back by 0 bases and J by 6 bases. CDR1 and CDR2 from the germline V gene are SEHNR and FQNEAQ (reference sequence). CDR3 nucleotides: TGTGCCAGCAGCTTAGCCAGGACAGGGGATGAAAAACTGTTTTTT. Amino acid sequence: CASSLARTGDEKLFF.

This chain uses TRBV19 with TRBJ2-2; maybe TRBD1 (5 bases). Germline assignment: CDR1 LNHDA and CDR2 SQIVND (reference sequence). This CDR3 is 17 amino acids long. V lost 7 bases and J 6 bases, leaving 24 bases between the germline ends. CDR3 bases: TGTGCCAGTACCCTAAGGGGAAAGGGTAGGAAGGCCGGGGAGCTGTTTTTT. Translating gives CASTLRGKGRKAGELFF.

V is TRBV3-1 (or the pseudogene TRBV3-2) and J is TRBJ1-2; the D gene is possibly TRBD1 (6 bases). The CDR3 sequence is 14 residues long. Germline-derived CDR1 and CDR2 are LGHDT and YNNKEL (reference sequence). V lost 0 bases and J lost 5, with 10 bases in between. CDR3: CASSQDGDTYGYTF. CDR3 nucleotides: TGTGCCAGCAGCCAAGATGGGGACACATATGGCTACACCTTC.

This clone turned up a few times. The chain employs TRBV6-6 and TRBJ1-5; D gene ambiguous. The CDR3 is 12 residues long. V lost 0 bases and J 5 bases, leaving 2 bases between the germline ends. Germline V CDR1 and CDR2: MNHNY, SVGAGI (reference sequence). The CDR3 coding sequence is TGTGCCAGCAGTTACTCCGATCAGCCCCAGCATTTT. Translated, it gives CASSYSDQPQHF.

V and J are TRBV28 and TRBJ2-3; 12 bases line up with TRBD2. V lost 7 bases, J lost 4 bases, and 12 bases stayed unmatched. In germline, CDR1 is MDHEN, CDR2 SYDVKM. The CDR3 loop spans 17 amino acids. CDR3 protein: CASTMGTSGSGSDTQYF. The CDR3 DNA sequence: TGTGCCAGCACCATGGGGACTAGCGGGTCCGGGTCAGATACGCAGTATTTT.

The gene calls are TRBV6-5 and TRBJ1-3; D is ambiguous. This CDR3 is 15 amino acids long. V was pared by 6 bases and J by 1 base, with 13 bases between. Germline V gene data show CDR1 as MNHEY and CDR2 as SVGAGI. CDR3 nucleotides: TGTGCCAGCAGCCGGACTGCAGCTTCTGGAAACACCATATATTTT. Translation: CASSRTAASGNTIYF.

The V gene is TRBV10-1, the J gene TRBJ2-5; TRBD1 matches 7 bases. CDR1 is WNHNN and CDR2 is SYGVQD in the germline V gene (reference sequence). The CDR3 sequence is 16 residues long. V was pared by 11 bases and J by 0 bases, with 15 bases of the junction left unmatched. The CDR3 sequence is CAEHPTTGKYQETQYF. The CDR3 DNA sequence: TGCGCCGAGCATCCCACGACAGGGAAGTACCAAGAGACCCAGTACTTC.

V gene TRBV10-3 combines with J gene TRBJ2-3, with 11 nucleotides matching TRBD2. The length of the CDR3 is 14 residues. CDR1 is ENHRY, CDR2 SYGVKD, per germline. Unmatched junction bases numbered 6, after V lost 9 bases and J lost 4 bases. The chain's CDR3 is CAINSGRDPDTQYF. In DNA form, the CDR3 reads TGTGCCATAAATAGCGGGAGGGACCCAGATACGCAGTATTTT.

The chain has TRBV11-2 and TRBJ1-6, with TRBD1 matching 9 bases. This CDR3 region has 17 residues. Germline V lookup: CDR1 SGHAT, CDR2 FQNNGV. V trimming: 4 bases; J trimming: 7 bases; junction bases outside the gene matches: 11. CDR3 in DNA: TGTGCCAGCAGCTCCTACCGGGACAGGGTTGAAAATTCACCCCTCCACTTT. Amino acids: CASSSYRDRVENSPLHF. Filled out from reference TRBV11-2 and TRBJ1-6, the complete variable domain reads EAGVAQSPRYKIIEKRQSVAFWCNPISGHATLYWYQQILGQGPKLLIQFQNNGVVDDSQLPKDRFSAERLKGVDSTLKIQPAKLEDSAVYLCASSSYRDRVENSPLHFGNGTRLTVT.

CDR3 residues: CASSQDIAGTTGANVLTF. In DNA, the CDR3 is TGCGCCAGCAGCCAAGATATAGCGGGGACTACTGGGGCCAACGTCCTGACTTTC. J is TRBJ2-6 and V is TRBV4-1, with 8 bases that match TRBD2. The CDR3 is 18 residues long. Trimming took 0 bases from V and 2 from J; bases not matched to a gene: 6. Germline CDR1 is MGHRA and CDR2 is YSYEKL.